This TCR beta chain was observed in a study of T cells in Graves' hyperthyroidism and ophthalmopathy. Study-level findings and limits: Most clonotypes expanded in the thyroid (above 0.001) were also present in blood. By a 13 V-J model, ophthalmopathy was set apart from stable hyperthyroidism.

RNA transcripts served as the template for amplifying TCR beta CDR3 regions. With the HTBI primer set, the TCR CDR3 went through a first round of RT-PCR. A single record per CDR3 protein comes from TCRdb applying MiXCR to the multiplex PCR reads. The repertoire holds some 50,000 distinct CDR3 sequences, roughly 56% seen once, with more than 30% in the top ten. Reasons for excluding patients were uncontrolled infection, other autoimmune disease, pregnancy or lactation. This clonotype was seen more than once but under ten times. What it recognizes is unknown. The CDR3 sequence is 11 residues long. Germline lookup yields CDR1 DFQATT and CDR2 SNEGSKA (reference sequence). V lost 3 bases and J lost 7, with 10 bases in between.

The receptor comes from a man younger than 35 with Graves' hyperthyroidism. Sequences were obtained from peripheral blood or thyroid tissue (not recorded which). The genes are TRBV20-1 and TRBJ2-7, with D possibly matching TRBD2 (6 bases). For the CDR3, the DNA is TGCAGTGCTAGCGGGAGTAGTGAGCAGTACTTC. It is translated as CSASGSSEQYF.